The present entry profiles one T cell receptor (beta chain) with its context. The method was immunoSEQ multiplex PCR; TCRdb's version includes in-frame clones alone and lacks a portion of them. The table records tens of thousands of clones, around 90% of them present only once. These data are taken from a study of OX40 agonist ivuxolimab in advanced cancers. The CDR3 has 13 amino acids. V was shortened by 5 bases and J by 3 bases, with 10 bases between the two germline ends. Germline V CDR1 and CDR2: SNHLY, FYNNEI. The TCR was taken from an adult with an advanced solid tumor such as melanoma, head and neck, liver or kidney cancer. The chain uses TRBV2 and TRBJ1-1; no reliable D call. The sequences come from CD4+ or CD8+ T cells sorted from blood, collected in a trial of the OX40 agonist ivuxolimab. The CDR3 loop is CASSSYGYTEAFF. The CDR3 nucleotides are TGTGCCAGCAGTTCCTACGGATACACTGAAGCTTTCTTT.